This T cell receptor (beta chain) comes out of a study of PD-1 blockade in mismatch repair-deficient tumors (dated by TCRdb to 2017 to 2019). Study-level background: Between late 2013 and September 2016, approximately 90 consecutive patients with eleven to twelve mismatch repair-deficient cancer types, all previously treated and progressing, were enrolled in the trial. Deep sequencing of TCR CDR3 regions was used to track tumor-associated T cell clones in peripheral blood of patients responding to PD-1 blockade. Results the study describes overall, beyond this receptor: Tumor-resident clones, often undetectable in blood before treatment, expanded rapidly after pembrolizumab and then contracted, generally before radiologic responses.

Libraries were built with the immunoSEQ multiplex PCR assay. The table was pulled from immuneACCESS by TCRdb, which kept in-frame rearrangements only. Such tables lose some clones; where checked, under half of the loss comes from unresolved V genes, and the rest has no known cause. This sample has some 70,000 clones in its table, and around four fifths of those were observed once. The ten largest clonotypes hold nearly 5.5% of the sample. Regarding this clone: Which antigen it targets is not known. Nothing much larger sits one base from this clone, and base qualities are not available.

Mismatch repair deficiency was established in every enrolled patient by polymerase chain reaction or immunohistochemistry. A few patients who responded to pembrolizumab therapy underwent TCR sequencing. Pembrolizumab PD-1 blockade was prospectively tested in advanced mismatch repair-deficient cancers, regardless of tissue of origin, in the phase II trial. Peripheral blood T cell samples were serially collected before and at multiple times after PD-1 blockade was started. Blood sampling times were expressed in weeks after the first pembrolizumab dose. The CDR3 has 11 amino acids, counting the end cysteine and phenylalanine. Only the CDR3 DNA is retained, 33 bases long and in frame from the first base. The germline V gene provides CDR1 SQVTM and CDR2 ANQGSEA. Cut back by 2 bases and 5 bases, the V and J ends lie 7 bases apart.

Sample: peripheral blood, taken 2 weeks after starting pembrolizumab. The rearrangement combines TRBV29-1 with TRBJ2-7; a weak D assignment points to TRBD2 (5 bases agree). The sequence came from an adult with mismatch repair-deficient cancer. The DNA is TGCAGCGTTGAAAACGGGAACGAGCAGTACTTC. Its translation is CSVENGNEQYF.